Listed here are 19 T cell receptor beta chains from one sample, sequenced in a study of tumor-infiltrating lymphocytes in primary liver carcinoma. Blood RNA originated from unsorted whole blood, with germline DNA additionally extracted. From around 0.5 ug of total RNA, TCR beta-specific cDNA was reverse-transcribed using a constant-region primer. It was through three nested multiplex PCR rounds of slightly modified ARM-PCR that TCR beta libraries arose. The first two PCR rounds used TRBV1-TRBV30 primers with a Cbeta primer, approximately 9 cycles each. MiXCR, applied by TCRdb to the multiplex PCR reads, yields one record per CDR3 protein. The sample yields about 320,000 distinct CDR3 sequences, around three fifths seen once. Material for sequencing was peripheral blood. The source is a woman in her 30s with primary liver carcinoma and hepatitis B virus infection.

This clonotype was counted only a few times. The V call is TRBV4-2, the J call TRBJ2-2; 10 nucleotides agree with TRBD2. CDR3 size: 16 residues. From germline, CDR1 is LGHNA and CDR2 YNFKEQ. Trimming at V came to 5 bases and at J to 7 bases, leaving 10 bases not matched to a gene. The CDR3 nucleotides are TGTGCCAGCAGCTTAGTGCTAGCGGGAGCTGTCGGGGAGCTGTTTTTT. Its protein is CASSLVLAGAVGELFF.

This chain links TRBV11-3 with TRBJ2-2; D perhaps matches TRBD1 (6 bases). The ends were cut back, 5 bases at V and 1 base at J, with 17 bases in the middle. The CDR3 consists of 17 residues. Germline-derived CDR1 and CDR2 are SGHNT and YENEEA. In nucleotides, the CDR3 is TGTGCCAGCAGCCACCGTCAACAGGGTAAGAACACCGGGGAGCTGTTTTTT. This encodes CASSHRQQGKNTGELFF.

The table lists this clonotype with a count of one. Since the CDR3 does not end with the conserved phenylalanine or tryptophan, this likely comes from a read error. The chain uses TRBV11-2 and TRBJ2-1, with TRBD2 matching over 7 bases. Germline V gene lookup returns CDR1 SGHAT and CDR2 FQNNGV. CDR3 length: 15 residues. Trimming took 1 base from V and 6 from J; bases not matched to a gene: 6. The CDR3 nucleotides read TGTGCCAGCAGCTTAGTGGCCAGCGGGACCAATGAGCAGTTCATC. Protein product: CASSLVASGTNEQFI.

A note on this clonotype: This could be a read error, since a much larger clone is one nucleotide away. The final CDR3 position lacks the conserved phenylalanine or tryptophan, pointing to a likely read error. The chain joins TRBV4-2 to TRBJ2-2; D may be TRBD1 or TRBD2 (6 bases each). Germline CDR1 LGHNA, CDR2 YNFKEQ. The CDR3 extends over 16 amino acids. Trimming stripped 4 bases from V and 1 base from J, with 13 bases between. The CDR3 DNA follows: TGTGCCAGCAGCCGCCAGGGGACTCTGAACACCGGGGAGCTGTTTCTT. Protein product: CASSRQGTLNTGELFL.

To note about this clonotype: The junction departs from germline at one end; a sequencing error may be responsible. The rearrangement links TRBV6-5 to TRBJ1-3; possibly TRBD1 for D (5 bases). The CDR3 is 16 amino acids. Germline CDR1 and CDR2: MNHEY and SVGAGI. The CDR3 DNA reads TGTGCCAACAGTTCGGTTCTGGGGGTTGGGGGAAACACCATATATTTT. Protein: CANSSVLGVGGNTIYF.

To note about this clonotype: An end of the junction does not agree with germline; a read error may underlie this. The chain couples TRBV11-2 to TRBJ2-5, with D perhaps TRBD2 (6 bases). The CDR3 length is 16 residues. In germline, CDR1 is SGHAT, CDR2 FQNNGV. DNA of the CDR3: TGTGCCAGCAGCTTAGATGGACTACATCCCGAAGAGACTCAGTACTTC. Residues: CASSLDGLHPEETQYF.

The chain uses TRBV20-1 and TRBJ2-5; TRBD1 agrees at 8 bases. With V trimmed by 2 bases and J by 6 bases, 8 bases remained unmatched. The CDR3 consists of 14 residues. Germline V CDR1 and CDR2: DFQATT, SNEGSKA (reference sequence). The DNA for the CDR3 is TGCAGTGCTAGACCCAGGGGGCGCACGCAGACCCAGTACTTC. Encoded protein: CSARPRGRTQTQYF.

Comments on this clonotype: A single base separates this from a much larger clone, so it may be a read error. Likely a read error: the CDR3 ends without its conserved phenylalanine or tryptophan. The rearrangement joins TRBV6-6 to TRBJ2-2, with D maybe TRBD1 (6 bases). Trimming shortened V by 8 bases and J by 0 bases, and 10 bases separated the two germline ends. Germline assignment: CDR1 MNHNY and CDR2 SVGAGI (reference sequence). This CDR3 comprises 14 residues. The CDR3 bases are TGTGCCAGCTCCGGGACACCGAACACCGGGGAGCTGTTTTTA. The encoded protein is CASSGTPNTGELFL.

The gene calls are TRBV28 and TRBJ2-1; D unclear. V shed 6 bases and J shed 6 bases, with 18 bases lying between them. The CDR3 is made up of 15 amino acids. The germline V gene has CDR1 MDHEN and CDR2 SYDVKM. CDR3 sequence (DNA): TGTGCCAGCAGCCCCAACCTGAGATGCGGCAATGAGCAGTTCTTC. Translation: CASSPNLRCGNEQFF.

In its sample, this clonotype was seen many times. This chain uses TRBV29-1 with TRBJ1-1; D is ambiguous. The germline V gene encodes CDR1 SQVTM and CDR2 ANQGSEA. This CDR3 region has 12 residues. The V gene lost 7 bases and the J gene lost 1 base, with 10 bases spanning the gap. The CDR3 sequence is CSGLGENTEAFF. CDR3 sequence (DNA): TGCAGCGGCCTCGGGGAGAACACTGAAGCTTTCTTT. Looking up the rest from reference TRBV29-1 and TRBJ1-1 gives the full variable domain: SAVISQKPSRDICQRGTSLTIQCQVDSQVTMMFWYRQQPGQSLTLIATANQGSEATYESGFVIDKFPISRPNLTFSTLTVSNMSPEDSSIYLCSGLGENTEAFFGQGTRLTVV.

As regards this clonotype: Possible read error: a much larger clone is one base away. The chain uses TRBV12-3 or TRBV12-4 and TRBJ2-1; 13 nucleotides match TRBD2. V shed 5 bases, J shed 10 bases, and the junction held 8 bases outside the gene matches. CDR3 length equals 15 residues. The CDR3 sequence is CASSLTSGRIKEQFF. The CDR3 DNA reads as TGTGCCAGCAGTCTGACTAGCGGGAGGATCAAAGAGCAGTTCTTC.

The chain employs TRBV7-6 and TRBJ1-3; D not certain. The germline gives CDR1 SGHVS, CDR2 FNYEAQ. With 5 bases removed from V and 1 base from J, the gap between germline ends came to 9 bases. The CDR3 runs 14 residues. In nucleotides, the CDR3 is TGTGCCAGCAGCCCGACAACTTCTGGAAACACCATATATTTT. This sequence encodes CASSPTTSGNTIYF.

On this clonotype: This may arise from a read error, as a much more abundant clone is one base away. The chain recombines TRBV12-3 or TRBV12-4 with TRBJ2-3, with D possibly being TRBD2 (6 bases). There are 13 residues in the CDR3. Trimming removed 9 bases from V and 8 bases from J, with 18 bases in between. Here the CDR3 reads CASTREIAGTQYF. The CDR3 DNA reads TGTGCCAGTACACGGGAGATTGCAGGTACGCAGTATTTT.

The CDR3, as DNA: TGTGCCACCAGTCTCACCGGGGAGCTGTTTTTT. Its protein product is CATSLTGELFF. V is TRBV24-1 and J is TRBJ2-2; D is undetermined. The CDR3 totals 11 residues. The germline gives CDR1 KGHDR, CDR2 SFDVKD. V was clipped by 6 bases and J by 4 bases, with 2 bases between them.

In regard to this clonotype: A much larger clone differs by one base, so this may be a read error. The chain employs TRBV6-1 and TRBJ2-7; TRBD2 matches at 12 bases. Germline lookup yields CDR1 MNHNS and CDR2 SASEGT. The length of the CDR3 is 14 residues. V gave up 10 bases and J gave up 1 base; unmatched junction bases: 5. CDR3 bases: TGTGCCAACAAAGGGACTAGCGGGTCCTACGAGCAGTACTTC. Amino acids: CANKGTSGSYEQYF.

J is TRBJ1-1 and V is TRBV5-1; 9 nucleotides line up with TRBD1. CDR1 SGHRS and CDR2 YFSETQ come from the germline V gene. Losses at the gene ends were 6 bases for V and 5 bases for J; bases not matched to a gene: 5. This CDR3 spans 13 amino acids. The CDR3 spells CASKGTGWTEAFF. CDR3 coding DNA: TGCGCCAGCAAGGGGACAGGGTGGACTGAAGCTTTCTTT.

This clonotype was observed a single time. This may be a read error: a much more frequent sequence differs by one nucleotide. The chain combines TRBV12-3 or TRBV12-4 with TRBJ1-5; the D gene is possibly TRBD1 (6 bases). This CDR3 spans 15 amino acids. V shed 8 bases and J shed 4 bases, with 18 bases lying between them. The chain's CDR3 is CASGLGGGWNQPQHF. As DNA, the CDR3 is TGTGCCAGCGGTCTGGGAGGGGGGTGGAATCAGCCCCAGCATTTT.

This clonotype was observed at least ten times. V is TRBV4-2 and J is TRBJ2-1; 12 bases fit TRBD2. The germline gives CDR1 LGHNA, CDR2 YNFKEQ. The junction had 10 bases not matched to a gene; V was cut back by 0 bases and J by 4 bases. CDR3 length: 19 amino acids. Here the CDR3 DNA reads TGTGCCAGCAGCCAAGATCGGTCTAGGACTAGCGGGATATACAATGAGCAGTTCTTC. Translation gives CASSQDRSRTSGIYNEQFF.

J is TRBJ2-7 and V is TRBV7-6, with D unclear. There are 15 residues in the CDR3. Per germline, CDR1 SGHVS and CDR2 FNYEAQ. Trimming shortened V by 2 bases and J by 4 bases, and 15 bases separated the two germline ends. CDR3 residues: CASSLNSGPRYEQYF. The CDR3 DNA sequence: TGTGCCAGCAGCTTAAATTCTGGTCCGAGATACGAGCAGTACTTC.